The entry below gives a single TCR beta chain sequence along with its context. Its target is unknown. This CDR3 is 15 amino acids long. The germline gives CDR1 MNHEY, CDR2 SVGEGT. The V gene lost 6 bases and the J gene lost 2 bases, with 16 bases spanning the gap. The sample belongs to a study of T cells in Graves' hyperthyroidism and ophthalmopathy. Thyroid ultrasound and orbital computed tomography, with clinical symptoms and serum thyroxine and TRAb, informed diagnoses. The authors took PBMCs from 10 ml fresh peripheral blood. Findings and limits, study-wide: Using 13 V-J features, a model discriminated ophthalmopathy from stable hyperthyroidism. Most clonotypes expanded in the thyroid (above 0.001) were also present in blood.

TCR beta CDR3 region amplification was performed from RNA transcripts. Primed by the HTBI set, a first-round RT-PCR was run on the TCR CDR3. TCRdb called the multiplex PCR reads again in MiXCR, with one record for every CDR3 protein. The sample includes 460,000 or so distinct CDR3 sequences, under 15% of them seen just once. The sequence was obtained from a young woman with Graves' hyperthyroidism. Sequencing used blood. The chain links TRBV6-2 or TRBV6-3 to TRBJ1-2; possible D gene TRBD1, 5 bases. CDR3 in DNA: TGTGCCAGCAGCCGGGTGGCAGGGAACAACTATGGCTACACCTTC. Translated: CASSRVAGNNYGYTF.